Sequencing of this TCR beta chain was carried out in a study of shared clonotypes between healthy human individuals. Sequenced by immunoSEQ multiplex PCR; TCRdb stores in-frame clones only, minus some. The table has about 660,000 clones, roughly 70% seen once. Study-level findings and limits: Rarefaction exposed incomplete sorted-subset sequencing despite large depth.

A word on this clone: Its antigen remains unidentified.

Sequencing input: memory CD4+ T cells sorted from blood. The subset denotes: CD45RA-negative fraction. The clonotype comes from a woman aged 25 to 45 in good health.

CDR3 nucleotides: TGTGCCTCGGGACAGGGCGATTCCTACGAGCAGTACTTC. Residues: CASGQGDSYEQYF. The rearrangement links TRBV10-3 to TRBJ2-7; 9 bases fit TRBD1. J gave up 1 base and V 11 bases, and 6 bases lay outside the gene matches. Per germline, CDR1 ENHRY and CDR2 SYGVKD. The CDR3 loop spans 13 amino acids.